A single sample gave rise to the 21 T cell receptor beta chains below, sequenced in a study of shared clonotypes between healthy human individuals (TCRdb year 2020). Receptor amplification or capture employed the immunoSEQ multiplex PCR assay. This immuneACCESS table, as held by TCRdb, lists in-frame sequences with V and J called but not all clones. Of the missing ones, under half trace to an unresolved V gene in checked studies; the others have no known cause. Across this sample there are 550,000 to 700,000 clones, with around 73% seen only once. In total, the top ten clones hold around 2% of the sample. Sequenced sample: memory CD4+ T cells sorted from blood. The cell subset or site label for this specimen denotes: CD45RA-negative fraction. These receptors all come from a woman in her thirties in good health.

CDR3 residues: CASSENQETQYF. CDR3 sequence (DNA): TGCGCCAGCAGTGAGAACCAAGAGACCCAGTACTTC. The chain couples TRBV5-1 to TRBJ2-5; no clear D. CDR3 length: 12 amino acids. Germline lookup yields CDR1 SGHRS and CDR2 YFSETQ. Trimming cost V 5 bases and J 0 bases, with 5 bases left between them.

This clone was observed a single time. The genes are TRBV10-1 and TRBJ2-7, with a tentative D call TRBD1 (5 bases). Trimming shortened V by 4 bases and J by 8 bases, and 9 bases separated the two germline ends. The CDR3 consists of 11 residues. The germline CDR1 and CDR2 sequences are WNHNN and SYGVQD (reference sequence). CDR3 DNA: TGCGCCAGCAGTGGTCAGGGCCAGCAGTACTTC. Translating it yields CASSGQGQQYF.

The CDR3 sequence: CASSSGPHSYNEQFF. The DNA of the CDR3 is TGTGCCAGCAGCTCGGGACCGCACTCCTACAATGAGCAGTTCTTC. This chain joins TRBV7-9 and TRBJ2-1; D could derive from TRBD1 or TRBD2 (5 bases each). CDR3 length equals 15 residues. The ends were cut back, 4 bases at V and 0 bases at J, with 10 bases in the middle. CDR1 SEHNR and CDR2 FQNEAQ come from the germline V gene (reference sequence).

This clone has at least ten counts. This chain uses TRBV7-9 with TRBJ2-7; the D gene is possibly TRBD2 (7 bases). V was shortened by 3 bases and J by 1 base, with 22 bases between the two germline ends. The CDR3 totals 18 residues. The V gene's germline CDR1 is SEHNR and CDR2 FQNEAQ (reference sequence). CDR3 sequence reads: CASSFWVGAGATSYEQYF. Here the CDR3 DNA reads TGTGCCAGCAGCTTTTGGGTGGGTGCGGGGGCAACTTCCTACGAGCAGTACTTC.

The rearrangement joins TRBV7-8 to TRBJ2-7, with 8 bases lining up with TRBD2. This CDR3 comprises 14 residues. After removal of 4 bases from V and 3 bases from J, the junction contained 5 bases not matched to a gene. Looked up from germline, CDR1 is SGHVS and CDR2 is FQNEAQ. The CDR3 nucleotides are TGTGCCAGCAGCTCAGCGGGAGAGGACTACGAGCAGTACTTC. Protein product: CASSSAGEDYEQYF. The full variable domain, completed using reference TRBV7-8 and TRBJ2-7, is GAGVSQSPRYKVAKRGQDVALRCDPISGHVSLFWYQQALGQGPEFLTYFQNEAQLDKSGLPSDRFFAERPEGSVSTLKIQRTQQEDSAVYLCASSSAGEDYEQYFGPGTRLTVT.

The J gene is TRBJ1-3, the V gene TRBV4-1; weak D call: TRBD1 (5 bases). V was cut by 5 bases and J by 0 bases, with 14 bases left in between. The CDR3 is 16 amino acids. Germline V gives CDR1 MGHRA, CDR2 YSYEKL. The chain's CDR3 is CASSNGRQSSGNTIYF. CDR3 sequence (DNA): TGCGCCAGCAGCAACGGTAGACAGAGCTCTGGAAACACCATATATTTT.

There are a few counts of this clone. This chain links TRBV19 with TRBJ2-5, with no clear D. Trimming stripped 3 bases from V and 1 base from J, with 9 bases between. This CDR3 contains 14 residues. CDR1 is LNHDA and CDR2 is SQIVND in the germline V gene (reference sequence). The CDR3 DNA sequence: TGTGCCAGTAGTATTAGCACGGCCCAAGAGACCCAGTACTTC. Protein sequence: CASSISTAQETQYF.

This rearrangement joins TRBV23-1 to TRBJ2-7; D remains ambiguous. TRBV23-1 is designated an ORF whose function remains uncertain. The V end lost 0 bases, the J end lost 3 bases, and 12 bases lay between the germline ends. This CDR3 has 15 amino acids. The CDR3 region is CASSQSLGSVYEQYF. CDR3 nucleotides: TGCGCCAGCAGTCAATCTCTAGGGTCGGTCTACGAGCAGTACTTC.

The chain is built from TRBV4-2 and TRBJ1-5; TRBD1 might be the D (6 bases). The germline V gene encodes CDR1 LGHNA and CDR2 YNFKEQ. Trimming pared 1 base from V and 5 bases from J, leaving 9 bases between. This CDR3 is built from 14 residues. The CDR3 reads CASSQVGGDQPQHF. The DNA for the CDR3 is TGTGCCAGCAGCCAAGTAGGGGGAGATCAGCCCCAGCATTTT.

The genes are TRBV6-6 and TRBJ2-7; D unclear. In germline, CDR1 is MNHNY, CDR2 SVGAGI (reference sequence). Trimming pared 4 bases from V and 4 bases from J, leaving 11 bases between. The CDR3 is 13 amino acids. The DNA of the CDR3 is TGTGCCAGCAGTTTTCAGGAGAAGTACGAGCAGTACTTC. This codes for CASSFQEKYEQYF.

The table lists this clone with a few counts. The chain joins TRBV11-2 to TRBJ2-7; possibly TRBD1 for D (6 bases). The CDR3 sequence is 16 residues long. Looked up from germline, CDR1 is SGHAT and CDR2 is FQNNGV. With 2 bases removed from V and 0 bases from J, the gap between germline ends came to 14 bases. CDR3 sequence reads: CASSLSGTSVSYEQYF. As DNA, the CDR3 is TGTGCCAGCAGCTTATCCGGGACATCAGTCTCCTACGAGCAGTACTTC.

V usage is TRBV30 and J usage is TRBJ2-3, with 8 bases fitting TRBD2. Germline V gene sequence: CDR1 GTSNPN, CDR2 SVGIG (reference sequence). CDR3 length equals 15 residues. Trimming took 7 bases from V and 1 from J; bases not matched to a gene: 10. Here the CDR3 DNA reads TGTGCCTTGCCCCTGGGAGCGGGAGGCACAGATACGCAGTATTTT. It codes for CALPLGAGGTDTQYF.

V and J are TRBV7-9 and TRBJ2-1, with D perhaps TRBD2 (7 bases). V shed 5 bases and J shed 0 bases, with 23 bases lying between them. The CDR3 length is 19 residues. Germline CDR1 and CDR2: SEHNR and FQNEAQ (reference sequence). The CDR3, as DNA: TGTGCCAGCAGCGGATTATTGGGGGGGCGCGAGTACTCCTACAATGAGCAGTTCTTC. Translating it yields CASSGLLGGREYSYNEQFF.

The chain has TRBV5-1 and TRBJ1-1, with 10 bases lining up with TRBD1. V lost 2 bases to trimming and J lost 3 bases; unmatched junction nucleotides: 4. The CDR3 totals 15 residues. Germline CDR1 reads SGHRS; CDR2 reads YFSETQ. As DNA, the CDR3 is TGCGCCAGCAGCTTCAATGGACAGGGGGACACTGAAGCTTTCTTT. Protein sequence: CASSFNGQGDTEAFF.

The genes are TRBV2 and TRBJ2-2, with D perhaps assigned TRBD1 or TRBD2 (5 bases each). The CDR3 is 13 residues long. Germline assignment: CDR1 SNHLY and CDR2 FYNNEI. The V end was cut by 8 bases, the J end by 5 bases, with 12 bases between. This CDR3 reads CASGDRRTGELFF. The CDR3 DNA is TGTGCCAGCGGGGACCGAAGGACCGGGGAGCTGTTTTTT.

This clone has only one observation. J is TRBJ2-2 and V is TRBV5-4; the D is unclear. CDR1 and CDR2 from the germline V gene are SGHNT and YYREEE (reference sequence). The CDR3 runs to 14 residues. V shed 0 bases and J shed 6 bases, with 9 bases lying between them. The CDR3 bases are TGTGCCAGCAGCTTGGACCAGGCCGCCGGGGAGCTGTTTTTT. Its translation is CASSLDQAAGELFF.

The CDR3 spells CSVGTSGANEQFF. Written as DNA, the CDR3 is TGCAGCGTTGGGACTAGCGGAGCCAATGAGCAGTTCTTC. The chain is built from TRBV29-1 and TRBJ2-1, with 10 bases identical to TRBD2. Trimming cost V 4 bases and J 6 bases; bases outside gene matches: 3. The CDR3 length is 13 residues. Germline CDR1 and CDR2: SQVTM and ANQGSEA.

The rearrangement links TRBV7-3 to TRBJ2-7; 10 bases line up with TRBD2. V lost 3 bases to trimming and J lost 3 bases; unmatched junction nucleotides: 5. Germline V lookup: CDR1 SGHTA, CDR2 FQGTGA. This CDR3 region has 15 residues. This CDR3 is CASSLGSGGIYEQYF. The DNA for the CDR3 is TGTGCCAGCAGCTTGGGTAGCGGGGGGATCTACGAGCAGTACTTC.

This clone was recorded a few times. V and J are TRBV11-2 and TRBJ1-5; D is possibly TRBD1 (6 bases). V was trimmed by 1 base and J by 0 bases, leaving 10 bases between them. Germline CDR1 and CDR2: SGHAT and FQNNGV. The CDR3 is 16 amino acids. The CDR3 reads CASSLVAGDSNQPQHF. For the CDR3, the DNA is TGTGCCAGCAGCTTAGTTGCAGGGGATAGCAATCAGCCCCAGCATTTT.

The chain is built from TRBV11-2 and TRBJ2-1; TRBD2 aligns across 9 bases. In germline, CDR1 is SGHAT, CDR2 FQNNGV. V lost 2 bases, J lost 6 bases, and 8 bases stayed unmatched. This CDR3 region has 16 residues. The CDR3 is CASSLSLAGSFNEQFF. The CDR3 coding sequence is TGTGCCAGCAGCTTATCGCTAGCGGGGAGTTTCAATGAGCAGTTCTTC.

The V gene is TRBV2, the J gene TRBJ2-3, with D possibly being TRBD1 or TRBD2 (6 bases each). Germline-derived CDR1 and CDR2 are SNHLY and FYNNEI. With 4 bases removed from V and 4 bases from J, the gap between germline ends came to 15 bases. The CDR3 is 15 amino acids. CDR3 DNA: TGTGCCAGCAGTGGGAGGGGGAACGGGGCAGATACGCAGTATTTT. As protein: CASSGRGNGADTQYF.